The T cell receptor beta chain described here comes from a study of patients and donors after allogeneic stem cell transplantation. CDR1 and CDR2 from the germline V gene are SGHDT and YYEEEE. The CDR3 runs to 17 residues. V lost 1 base to trimming and J lost 0 bases, with 11 bases between them. TCRdb ran MiXCR on the RT-PCR reads and lists one entry per CDR3 protein. The sample comprises 200,000 to 250,000 distinct CDR3 sequences, 14% of which are singletons, and around 10% rests with the top ten. This clonotype was seen only a few times. The rearrangement uses TRBV5-6 and TRBJ1-6; D is unclear. This TCR was recovered from a human donor who was either an allogeneic HSCT recipient or a stem cell or donor lymphocyte infusion donor (not recorded which). It is not recorded whose cells these are; they may come from a transplant donor. Sequencing was performed on blood, either unsorted or a sorted T cell fraction (not recorded which). CDR3 bases: TGTGCCAGCAGCTTGAATCCGCTGAGCTCCTATAATTCACCCCTCCACTTT. As protein: CASSLNPLSSYNSPLHF.